The rows below give T cell receptor beta chains drawn from one sample of a study of vaccination effects on CD4 cells after COVID-19. These receptors' targets are unknown. The method was immunoSEQ multiplex PCR; TCRdb's version includes in-frame clones alone and lacks a portion of them. Among approximately 54,000 clones listed, around 80% were seen once. This sample comprised CD4+ T cells from PBMCs cultured with HCoV-229E spike peptides, obtained before COVID-19 vaccination. These receptors were collected from a human donor who received a COVID-19 vaccine. Each CDR3 is given with its conserved first and last residue. A D gene is named only where the DNA matches it firmly. Expanded clones get a size class; other rows say once, few or many, or leave the size out.

d_call clone_size j_call v_call cdr3_nt cdr3_aa
NA NA TRBJ2-3 TRBV7-9 TGTGCCAGCAGGAGGGAGTGGGGGATTGGGACAGATACGCAGTATTTT CASRREWGIGTDTQYF
NA NA TRBJ1-6 TRBV6-5 TGTGCCAGCAGTCTTTCTACAGGTGTGTCACCCCTCCACTTT CASSLSTGVSPLHF
NA NA TRBJ1-5 TRBV2 TGTGCCAGCGCTGGGACACCCCCTGGCCAGCCCCAGCATTTT CASAGTPPGQPQHF
NA NA TRBJ2-5 TRBV23-1 TGCGCCAGCAGTCAATTGACAGGGAGGAAGACCCAGTACTTC CASSQLTGRKTQYF
TRBD2 NA TRBJ2-3 TRBV5-1 TGCGCCAGCAGCTTGGGTAGCGGGGTGAGCATCGATACGCAGTATTTT CASSLGSGVSIDTQYF
TRBD1 NA TRBJ1-2 TRBV19 TGTGCCAGTAACCGGCAGGGGGAACGCTATGGCTACACCTTC CASNRQGERYGYTF
TRBD1 once TRBJ2-2 TRBV11-2 TGTGCCAGCAGCCCCCGAGGGGGGACAGGTTACACCGGGGAGCTGTTTTTT CASSPRGGTGYTGELFF
NA NA TRBJ1-3 TRBV12-3/TRBV12-4 TGTGCCTTTCGACAGGCGTCTGGAAACACCATATATTTT CAFRQASGNTIYF
NA NA TRBJ1-1 TRBV7-2 TGTGCCAGCAGCTTATATCAGGGCAGGGAAGGAGCTTTCTTT CASSLYQGREGAFF
TRBD1 NA TRBJ1-1 TRBV18 TGTGCCAGCTCACCGGGACAGGGGCCCGGGAACACTGAAGCTTTCTTT CASSPGQGPGNTEAFF
TRBD2 NA TRBJ2-2 TRBV7-2 TGTGCCAGCAGCCCCCGGAGAAGCGGGGCTCGGACCGGGGAGCTGTTTTTT CASSPRRSGARTGELFF
NA NA TRBJ1-1 TRBV6-1 TGTGCCAGCAGTCTTACAAACACTGAAGCTTTCTTT CASSLTNTEAFF
NA NA TRBJ2-1 TRBV11-3 TGTGCCAGCAGCCTCGACGGCGGCAATGAGCAGTTCTTC CASSLDGGNEQFF
NA NA TRBJ1-2 TRBV18 TGTGCCAGCTCACCTCCCGGGACTGGACCTAACTATGGCTACACCTTC CASSPPGTGPNYGYTF
NA NA TRBJ2-2 TRBV5-4 TGTGCCAGCAGCTTGGGAGGAGGTACAGGCGCCGGGGAGCTGTTTTTT CASSLGGGTGAGELFF
NA NA TRBJ1-1 TRBV6-5 TGTGCCAGCAGTTACTCGGGCAGGGGGAACACTGAAGCTTTCTTT CASSYSGRGNTEAFF
TRBD2 once TRBJ2-5 TRBV5-6 TGTGCCAGCAGCTTGGAGAGGACTAGCGGGGGGGCCCGGGGAGAGACCCAGTACTTC CASSLERTSGGARGETQYF
NA once TRBJ1-2 TRBV28 TGTGCCAGCAGTTCACCGACGCCGGGGTGGTATGGCTACACCTTC CASSSPTPGWYGYTF
NA NA TRBJ2-6 TRBV14 TGTGCCAGCAGCCAGATGCACTCTGGGGCCAACGTCCTGACTTTC CASSQMHSGANVLTF
NA once TRBJ1-3 TRBV2 TGTGCCAGCAGTGCCCCGACAGGAGTCGGAAACACCATATATTTT CASSAPTGVGNTIYF
NA NA TRBJ1-2 TRBV18 TGTGCCAGCTCACCGGGACAAATCTATGGCTACACCTTC CASSPGQIYGYTF
TRBD1 once TRBJ1-1 TRBV7-9 TGTGCCAGCAGCCGCGGACAGGGAGCAGCTTTCTTT CASSRGQGAAFF
NA NA TRBJ2-3 TRBV18 TGTGCCAGCTCACCCCGTCCCGGGACGGGGAGCACAGATACGCAGTATTTT CASSPRPGTGSTDTQYF
TRBD1 NA TRBJ1-5 TRBV6-5 TGTGCCAGCAGGAGACAGGGGGAAGACCAGCCCCAGCATTTT CASRRQGEDQPQHF
NA NA TRBJ1-2 TRBV10-3 TGTGCCATCAGTTTTGAGGGTGACTATGGCTACACCTTC CAISFEGDYGYTF
TRBD1 NA TRBJ1-3 TRBV4-2 TGTGCCAGCAGCCAAGCAGGGGGCTCTGGAAACACCATATATTTT CASSQAGGSGNTIYF
NA NA TRBJ1-2 TRBV2 TGTGCCAGCAGTGTCCGGGTTAACTATGGCTACACCTTC CASSVRVNYGYTF
NA NA TRBJ2-6 TRBV27 TGTGCCAGCAGTTTATCAGGGTACGGGGCCAACGTCCTGACTTTC CASSLSGYGANVLTF
NA NA TRBJ2-5 TRBV7-2 TGTGCCAGCAGCGCTAACAGGGCTAAAGAGACCCAGTACTTC CASSANRAKETQYF
TRBD2 NA TRBJ2-3 TRBV5-1 TGCGCCAGCAGCTCTAGCGGGGGGTCGGGAGATACGCAGTATTTT CASSSSGGSGDTQYF
TRBD1 NA TRBJ2-3 TRBV7-9 TGTGCCAGCAGTCGGACAGGGACTAGCACAGATACGCAGTATTTT CASSRTGTSTDTQYF
NA NA TRBJ2-4 TRBV5-6 TGTGCCAGCAGCTTGAGCTTGGGGGGAACGGACATTCAGTACTTC CASSLSLGGTDIQYF
NA NA TRBJ2-5 TRBV30 TGTGCCTGGAGTTGGGGGTTCCAAGAGACCCAGTACTTC CAWSWGFQETQYF
NA few TRBJ2-2 TRBV7-3 TGTGCCAGCAGCTTAACAGGGGGCACCGGGGAGCTGTTTTTT CASSLTGGTGELFF
NA NA TRBJ2-1 TRBV6-5 TGTGCCAGCAGTTACGACAGATCCTTCATGGGCAATGAGCAGTTCTTC CASSYDRSFMGNEQFF
NA NA TRBJ1-4 TRBV3-1/TRBV3-2 TGTGCCAGCAGCCTAAAGACCGGAGATGGAAAACTGTTTTTT CASSLKTGDGKLFF
NA NA TRBJ1-5 TRBV6-2/TRBV6-3 TGTGCCAGCAGCCTTCCGGGACATAAGAATCAGCCCCAGCATTTT CASSLPGHKNQPQHF
TRBD2 NA TRBJ2-3 TRBV5-1 TGCGCCAGCAGCATTGTAGCGGGGAGAGGAGATACGCAGTATTTT CASSIVAGRGDTQYF
NA NA TRBJ1-4 TRBV6-6 TGTGCCAGCAGTTACTCGCGCAAGGGGACTAATGAAAAACTGTTTTTT CASSYSRKGTNEKLFF
TRBD1 NA TRBJ1-6 TRBV7-3 TGTGCCAGCAGCTCCGGGGACAGGGGATCACCCCTCCACTTT CASSSGDRGSPLHF
NA NA TRBJ2-1 TRBV27 TGTGCCAGCAGTTTAGAGGGTTTCCATGAGCAGTTCTTC CASSLEGFHEQFF
NA few TRBJ1-2 TRBV21-1 TGTGCCAGCAGCAAAGAAGGGCCCCAAGGCTACACCTTC CASSKEGPQGYTF
TRBD2 few TRBJ2-2 TRBV9 TGTGCCAGCAGCCTCGGACTAGCCCAGACGAACACCGGGGAGCTGTTTTTT CASSLGLAQTNTGELFF
NA NA TRBJ2-2 TRBV6-5 TGTGCCAGCACCAGGGACTCCCCCGGGGAGCTGTTTTTT CASTRDSPGELFF
NA few TRBJ2-3 TRBV15 TGTGCCACTGGGGGAGCGGCCGGGGGCGATACGCAGTATTTT CATGGAAGGDTQYF
NA NA TRBJ1-2 TRBV10-3 TGTGCCATCAGTGAGTCTGGGGGGCCGGTTGGCTACACCTTC CAISESGGPVGYTF
TRBD1 few TRBJ1-2 TRBV5-1 TGCGCCAGCAGCACGGGACAGGCCGACTATGGCTACACCTTC CASSTGQADYGYTF
NA once TRBJ2-4 TRBV18 TGTGCCAGCTCACCTGCCCTAGCCAAAAACATTCAGTACTTC CASSPALAKNIQYF
NA NA TRBJ1-1 TRBV5-1 TGCGCCAGCAGCTTGTACTTAAAAGGCACTGAAGCTTTCTTT CASSLYLKGTEAFF
NA NA TRBJ1-5 TRBV4-2 TGTGCCAGCAGCCAATCAGGGGACCAGCCCCAGCATTTT CASSQSGDQPQHF
NA NA TRBJ1-1 TRBV18 TGTGCCAGCTCACAAACAGGGAACACTGAAGCTTTCTTT CASSQTGNTEAFF
TRBD1 NA TRBJ2-3 TRBV18 TGTGCCAGCTCACCAAGGACAGGACCCACAGATACGCAGTATTTT CASSPRTGPTDTQYF
TRBD2 few TRBJ2-1 TRBV5-6 TGTGCCAGCAGCCCGGGACTAGCGGGATACAATGAGCAGTTCTTC CASSPGLAGYNEQFF
NA NA TRBJ2-5 TRBV29-1 TGCAGCGCCGGCCGGCTACTACAAGAGACCCAGTACTTC CSAGRLLQETQYF
NA NA TRBJ1-6 TRBV18 TGTGCCAGCTCCCTTGACAGCCTTAATTCACCCCTCCACTTT CASSLDSLNSPLHF
NA NA TRBJ1-2 TRBV29-1 TGCAGCGTTCCTTCGGGGGGCGGCTACACCTTC CSVPSGGGYTF
NA NA TRBJ1-6 TRBV4-1 TGCGCCAGCAGCCAAGTCTGGGGTTTGTCACCCCTCCACTTT CASSQVWGLSPLHF
NA NA TRBJ1-2 TRBV12-3/TRBV12-4 TGTGCCAGCAGTTTGGGCACTAACTATGGCTACACCTTC CASSLGTNYGYTF
NA few TRBJ2-6 TRBV5-1 TGCGCCAGCAGCTTTTCTGCCTCTGGGGCCAACGTCCTGACTTTC CASSFSASGANVLTF
TRBD1 few TRBJ2-2 TRBV6-6 TGTGCCAGCTCGAAACAGGGGTCCGGGGAGCTGTTTTTT CASSKQGSGELFF